A single sample is the source of the 21 T cell receptor beta chains below, sequenced in a study of blood T cell repertoires in COVID-19. This table comes from immunoSEQ multiplex PCR, and its TCRdb copy is limited to in-frame clones, with some not included. The table lists around 260,000 clones, 65% to 90% of them singletons. The source material was peripheral blood. All receptors come from a human donor in a cohort sampled during active COVID-19.

In its sample, this clone was seen a few times. The sample carries other DNA sequences with the same CDR3. The genes are TRBV7-2 and TRBJ1-1, with 10 positions matching TRBD1. J was trimmed by 5 bases and V by 4 bases; bases with no gene match: 4. The CDR3 spans 14 residues. Germline V CDR1 and CDR2: SGHTA, FQGNSA. The chain's CDR3 is CASSWDRGGTEAFF. The CDR3 DNA follows: TGTGCCAGCAGCTGGGACAGGGGAGGTACTGAAGCTTTCTTT. The entire variable domain, with the rest obtained from reference TRBV7-2 and TRBJ1-1, is as follows: GAGVSQSPSNKVTEKGKDVELRCDPISGHTALYWYRQSLGQGLEFLIYFQGNSAPDKSGLPSDRFSAERTGGSVSTLTIQRTQQEDSAVYLCASSWDRGGTEAFFGQGTRLTVV.

This clone appeared a single time. The V and J genes are TRBV7-3 and TRBJ2-3, with a weak D call TRBD2 (6 bases). CDR3 length: 16 residues. The ends were cut back, 0 bases at V and 6 bases at J, with 16 bases in the middle. Germline lookup yields CDR1 SGHTA and CDR2 FQGTGA. CDR3 residues: CASSLTRTNPPDTQYF. The CDR3 DNA sequence: TGTGCCAGCAGCTTAACAAGGACTAACCCACCTGATACGCAGTATTTT.

This rearrangement joins TRBV18 to TRBJ2-5, with 11 bases aligning to TRBD2. CDR1 and CDR2 from the germline V gene are KGHSH and LQKENI. CDR3 size: 17 residues. With V trimmed by 3 bases and J by 1 base, 7 bases remained unmatched. CDR3 coding DNA: TGTGCCAGCTCACCGCTAGGGACTAGCGGCCTCCAAGAGACCCAGTACTTC. Amino acids: CASSPLGTSGLQETQYF.

The chain joins TRBV28 to TRBJ2-7, with 12 bases that match TRBD1. Germline lookup yields CDR1 MDHEN and CDR2 SYDVKM. The CDR3 extends over 15 amino acids. Trimming removed 2 bases from V and 11 bases from J; junction bases left unmatched: 10. DNA for the CDR3: TGTGCCAGCAGTTTAGGGACAGGGGGCCTTAGGGGGGAGTACTTC. Protein product: CASSLGTGGLRGEYF.

The chain combines TRBV7-3 with TRBJ2-1, with D possibly matching TRBD1 (6 bases). Trimming took off 5 bases at V and 11 bases at J, with 16 bases between the two ends. Per the germline V gene, CDR1 is SGHTA and CDR2 is FQGTGA. The CDR3 is 13 residues long. CDR3 residues: CASSPKGHLQQFF. The CDR3 DNA reads TGTGCCAGCAGCCCTAAGGGACACCTCCAGCAGTTCTTC.

The rearrangement links TRBV9 to TRBJ2-1; 7 bases agree with TRBD2. Unmatched junction bases numbered 12, after V lost 4 bases and J lost 5 bases. The CDR3 totals 16 residues. Germline V gene data show CDR1 as SGDLS and CDR2 as YYNGEE. This CDR3 is CASSSLGSGPDNEQFF. CDR3 nucleotide sequence: TGTGCCAGCAGCTCCCTGGGTAGCGGGCCAGACAATGAGCAGTTCTTC.

This clone has more than one count but fewer than ten. The V call is TRBV27, the J call TRBJ1-2, with TRBD1 identical over 9 bases. The CDR3 is 16 amino acids. Germline V gene lookup returns CDR1 MNHEY and CDR2 SMNVEV (reference sequence). V dropped 6 bases and J dropped 6; count of bases not matched to a gene: 14. DNA for the CDR3: TGTGCCAGCAGCCGCCTCCGGGACAGGGTGTCGAATGGCTACACCTTC. Protein: CASSRLRDRVSNGYTF.

The chain is built from TRBV9 and TRBJ2-2; 12 bases align to TRBD2. Germline V gives CDR1 SGDLS, CDR2 YYNGEE. V lost 4 bases, J lost 4 bases, and 5 bases stayed unmatched. The CDR3 runs 16 residues. This chain's CDR3 is CASSLLAGGITGELFF. The CDR3 coding sequence is TGTGCCAGCAGCCTACTAGCGGGAGGTATCACCGGGGAGCTGTTTTTT.

The chain carries TRBV27 and TRBJ2-5; TRBD2 aligns across 7 bases. This CDR3 has 16 residues. Germline-derived CDR1 and CDR2 are MNHEY and SMNVEV (reference sequence). The V and J ends lost 0 bases and 4 bases, in that order; junction bases with no gene match: 8. The DNA for the CDR3 is TGTGCCAGCAGTTTATCTCGGGGAGGGGAGGGAGAGACCCAGTACTTC. Translated: CASSLSRGGEGETQYF.

The chain combines TRBV3-1 (or the pseudogene TRBV3-2) with TRBJ2-7; 12 bases match TRBD2. The junction had 2 bases not matched to a gene; V was cut back by 4 bases and J by 4 bases. Germline V lookup: CDR1 LGHDT, CDR2 YNNKEL (reference sequence). CDR3 length: 14 residues. The CDR3 bases are TGTGCCAGCAGCCTCGGACTAGCGGGATACGAGCAGTACTTC. It codes for CASSLGLAGYEQYF.

The chain is built from TRBV5-6 and TRBJ2-7; 11 bases line up with TRBD2. Trimming at V came to 6 bases and at J to 2 bases, leaving 1 base not matched to a gene. The CDR3 consists of 13 residues. Germline CDR1 and CDR2: SGHDT and YYEEEE. CDR3 nucleotide sequence: TGTGCCAGCATGACTAGCGGGACCTACGAGCAGTACTTC. This codes for CASMTSGTYEQYF.

This clone was counted only a few times. This chain connects TRBV5-1 to TRBJ2-2, with D maybe TRBD1 (6 bases). Germline V gene sequence: CDR1 SGHRS, CDR2 YFSETQ. Trimming removed 3 bases from V and 4 bases from J, with 13 bases in between. The CDR3 is 15 residues long. The CDR3 nucleotides are TGCGCCAGCAGCTCCCACAGGGTTGGCACCGGGGAGCTGTTTTTT. This gives the protein CASSSHRVGTGELFF. The full variable domain, its missing parts supplied by reference TRBV5-1 and TRBJ2-2, is KAGVTQTPRYLIKTRGQQVTLSCSPISGHRSVSWYQQTPGQGLQFLFEYFSETQRNKGNFPGRFSGRQFSNSRSEMNVSTLELGDSALYLCASSSHRVGTGELFFGEGSRLTVL.

The chain joins TRBV20-1 to TRBJ2-3; D is ambiguous. The CDR3 spans 11 residues. The ends were cut back, 4 bases at V and 6 bases at J, with 8 bases in the middle. Germline CDR1 reads DFQATT; CDR2 reads SNEGSKA (reference sequence). In nucleotides, the CDR3 is TGCAGTGCTACCCTCGGGGATACGCAGTATTTT. Translating it yields CSATLGDTQYF.

The chain couples TRBV2 to TRBJ2-2, with a weak D call TRBD1 (6 bases). CDR3 length: 14 amino acids. V lost 2 bases and J lost 5, with 9 bases in between. CDR1 and CDR2 (germline): SNHLY, FYNNEI. The DNA of the CDR3 is TGTGCCAGCAGTGAATGGGGGCTTACCGGGGAGCTGTTTTTT. Translated: CASSEWGLTGELFF.

The CDR3 loop is CASSLPPGNYGYTF. The CDR3 DNA reads TGTGCCAGCAGTTTGCCCCCAGGGAACTATGGCTACACCTTC. The rearrangement links TRBV28 to TRBJ1-2; possible D gene TRBD1, 5 bases. There are 14 residues in the CDR3. V was cut by 3 bases and J by 2 bases, with 10 bases left in between. Germline lookup yields CDR1 MDHEN and CDR2 SYDVKM.

J is TRBJ2-1 and V is TRBV7-2, with D possibly TRBD2 on 6 matching bases. V was pared by 2 bases and J by 8 bases, with 7 bases between. The CDR3 is 12 residues long. CDR1 and CDR2 from the germline V gene are SGHTA and FQGNSA. The CDR3 DNA reads TGTGCCAGCAGCTTAAGGGAGGATGAGCAGTTCTTC. This encodes CASSLREDEQFF.

This clone was counted once. The rearrangement links TRBV7-8 to TRBJ2-1; 8 bases are shared with TRBD2. Germline lookup yields CDR1 SGHVS and CDR2 FQNEAQ. CDR3 length equals 15 residues. The J segment lost 9 bases and the V segment lost 4 bases, leaving 11 bases of the junction unmatched. The CDR3 DNA sequence: TGTGCCAGCAGCTCGGGACTAGTTAAGGGTATTGAGCAGTTCTTC. Encoded protein: CASSSGLVKGIEQFF.

The chain links TRBV6-5 to TRBJ2-6; a weak D match, TRBD2 (5 bases). The CDR3 covers 14 residues. The V and J ends lost 0 bases and 8 bases respectively, with 8 bases between them. Germline CDR1 and CDR2: MNHEY and SVGAGI. The CDR3, as DNA: TGTGCCAGCAGTTACTCGTGGGAGACCAACGTCCTGACTTTC. This sequence encodes CASSYSWETNVLTF.

V usage is TRBV28 and J usage is TRBJ1-1; 8 nucleotides line up with TRBD1. CDR1 is MDHEN and CDR2 is SYDVKM in the germline V gene. The CDR3 has 12 amino acids. V trimming: 3 bases; J trimming: 12 bases; junction bases outside the gene matches: 6. CDR3 amino acids: CASSLRGQEPFF. CDR3 coding DNA: TGTGCCAGCAGTTTGAGGGGACAGGAACCTTTCTTT.

Of note for this clone: At the DNA level, this CDR3 is encoded by other sequences in the same sample as well. The chain has TRBV6-5 and TRBJ2-7, with 10 bases lining up with TRBD2. V lost 0 bases and J lost 4; bases outside the gene matches: 6. In germline, CDR1 is MNHEY, CDR2 SVGAGI. There are 16 residues in the CDR3. CDR3 in DNA: TGTGCCAGCAGTTACTCGCCTAGCGGGAGTAGTTACGAGCAGTACTTC. The encoded protein is CASSYSPSGSSYEQYF.

The chain combines TRBV10-3 with TRBJ2-5; no firm D call. This CDR3 region has 11 residues. The germline V and J ends were trimmed by 8 bases and 4 bases, with 8 bases remaining between them. From germline, CDR1 is ENHRY and CDR2 SYGVKD. CDR3 nucleotide sequence: TGTGCCATCGCGTCGGGAGAGACCCAGTACTTC. It translates to CAIASGETQYF.